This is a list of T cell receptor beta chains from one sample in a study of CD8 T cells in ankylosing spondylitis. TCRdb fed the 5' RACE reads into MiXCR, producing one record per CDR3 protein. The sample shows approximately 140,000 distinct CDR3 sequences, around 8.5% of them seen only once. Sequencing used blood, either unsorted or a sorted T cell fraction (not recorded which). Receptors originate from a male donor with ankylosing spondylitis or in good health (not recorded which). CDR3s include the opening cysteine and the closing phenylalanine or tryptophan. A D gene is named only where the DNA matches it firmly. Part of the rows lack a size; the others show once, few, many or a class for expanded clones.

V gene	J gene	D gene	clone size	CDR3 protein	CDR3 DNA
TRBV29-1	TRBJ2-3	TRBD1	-	CSSSQGADTQYF	TGCAGCTCCTCGCAGGGGGCAGATACGCAGTATTTT
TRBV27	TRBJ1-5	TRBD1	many	CASSPQGDSNQPQHF	TGTGCCAGCAGTCCGCAGGGGGATAGCAATCAGCCCCAGCATTTT
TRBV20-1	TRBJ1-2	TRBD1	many	CSARGQGDYGYTF	TGCAGTGCTAGGGGACAGGGAGACTATGGCTACACCTTC
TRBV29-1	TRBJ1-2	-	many	CSVAGVLKYGYTF	TGCAGCGTCGCAGGAGTATTAAAGTATGGCTACACCTTC
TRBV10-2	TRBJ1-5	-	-	CASSEQGGQPQHF	TGCGCCAGCAGTGAGCAGGGCGGACAGCCCCAGCATTTT
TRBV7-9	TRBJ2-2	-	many	CASSPKGDTGELFF	TGTGCCAGCAGCCCTAAAGGTGACACCGGGGAGCTGTTTTTT
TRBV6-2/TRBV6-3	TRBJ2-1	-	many	CASSYRRDEQFF	TGTGCCAGCAGTTACAGGAGGGATGAGCAGTTCTTC
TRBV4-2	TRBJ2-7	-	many	CASSQDLWLVGRAPYEQYF	TGTGCCAGCAGCCAAGATCTTTGGTTGGTTGGAAGAGCTCCCTACGAGCAGTACTTC
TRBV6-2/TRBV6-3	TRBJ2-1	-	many	CASSQSGNEQFF	TGTGCCAGCAGCCAATCCGGCAATGAGCAGTTCTTC
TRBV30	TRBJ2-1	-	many	CAWEEGLPAYNEQFF	TGTGCCTGGGAGGAAGGACTACCAGCATACAATGAGCAGTTCTTC
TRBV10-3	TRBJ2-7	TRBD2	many	CAISVGGSSYEQYF	TGTGCCATCAGTGTGGGGGGGAGCTCCTACGAGCAGTACTTC
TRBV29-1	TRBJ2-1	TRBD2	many	CSAGLAEYEQFF	TGCAGCGCCGGACTAGCGGAGTATGAGCAGTTCTTC
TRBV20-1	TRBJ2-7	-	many	CSARLGGLPAREQYF	TGCAGTGCTAGGTTGGGGGGGCTACCGGCCCGCGAGCAGTACTTC
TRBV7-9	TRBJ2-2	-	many	CASSLTLFPGELFF	TGTGCCAGCAGCTTAACACTATTCCCCGGGGAGCTGTTTTTT
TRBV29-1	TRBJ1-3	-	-	CSVVRGPGNTIYF	TGCAGCGTTGTGAGAGGGCCCGGAAACACCATATATTTT
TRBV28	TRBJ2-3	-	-	CASSSIGPDTQYF	TGTGCCAGCAGTTCTATAGGACCAGATACGCAGTATTTT
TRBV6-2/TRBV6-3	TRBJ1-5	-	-	CASSDGAGYQPQHF	TGTGCCAGCAGTGACGGGGCAGGGTATCAGCCCCAGCATTTT
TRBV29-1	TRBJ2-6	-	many	CSVVKSAAGANVLTF	TGCAGCGTTGTTAAATCGGCAGCTGGGGCCAACGTCCTGACTTTC
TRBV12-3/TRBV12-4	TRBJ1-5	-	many	CASSLTGNQPQHF	TGTGCCAGCAGTTTAACCGGCAATCAGCCCCAGCATTTT
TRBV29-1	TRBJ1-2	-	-	CSVASGRDGYTF	TGCAGCGTCGCGTCCGGGAGGGATGGCTACACCTTC
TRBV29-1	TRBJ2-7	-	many	CSVGRGNPGYEQYF	TGCAGCGTTGGTCGGGGAAACCCAGGGTACGAGCAGTACTTC
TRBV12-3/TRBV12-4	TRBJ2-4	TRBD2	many	CASSSLAGAAKNIQYF	TGTGCCAGCAGTTCACTAGCGGGAGCTGCCAAAAACATTCAGTACTTC
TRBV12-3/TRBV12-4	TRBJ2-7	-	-	CASSLTAGPTSSYEQYF	TGTGCCAGCAGTCTCACCGCCGGACCTACGAGCTCCTACGAGCAGTACTTC
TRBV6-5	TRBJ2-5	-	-	CASSYRPGWETQYF	TGTGCCAGCAGTTACCGGCCCGGCTGGGAGACCCAGTACTTC
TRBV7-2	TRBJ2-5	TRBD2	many	CASSFGLAGAETQYF	TGTGCCAGCAGCTTTGGACTAGCGGGAGCAGAGACCCAGTACTTC
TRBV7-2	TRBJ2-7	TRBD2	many	CASSATGLAGRYEQYF	TGTGCCAGCAGCGCAACAGGACTAGCGGGTCGGTACGAGCAGTACTTC
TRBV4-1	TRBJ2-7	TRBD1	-	CASSQIRGQGRILGSYEQYF	TGCGCCAGCAGCCAGATCCGGGGACAGGGTAGAATTTTGGGGTCCTACGAGCAGTACTTC
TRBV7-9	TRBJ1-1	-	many	CASSPYRDGKAFF	TGTGCCAGCAGCCCTTACAGGGATGGGAAAGCTTTCTTT
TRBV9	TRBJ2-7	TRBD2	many	CASSVEAGGPYEQYF	TGTGCCAGCAGCGTAGAGGCGGGAGGGCCCTACGAGCAGTACTTC
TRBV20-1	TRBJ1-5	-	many	CSATTEGYGNQPQHF	TGCAGTGCCACGACCGAGGGATATGGCAATCAGCCCCAGCATTTT
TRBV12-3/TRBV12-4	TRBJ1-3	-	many	CASLWAYSGNTIYF	TGTGCCAGCCTTTGGGCCTACTCTGGAAACACCATATATTTT
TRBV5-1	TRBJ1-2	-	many	CASSYDTSNYGYTF	TGCGCCAGCAGCTATGACACCTCTAACTATGGCTACACCTTC
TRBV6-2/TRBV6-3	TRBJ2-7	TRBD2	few	CASSSAGLAGVEQYF	TGTGCCAGCAGTTCCGCGGGACTAGCGGGAGTCGAGCAGTACTTC
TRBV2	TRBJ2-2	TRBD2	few	CASSEAGLAGLTGELFF	TGTGCCAGCAGTGAAGCGGGACTAGCGGGCCTCACCGGGGAGCTGTTTTTT
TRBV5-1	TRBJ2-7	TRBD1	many	CASSSKQGDYEQYF	TGCGCCAGCAGCTCAAAGCAGGGGGACTACGAGCAGTACTTC
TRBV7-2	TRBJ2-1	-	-	CASSLWGSGVNEQFF	TGTGCCAGCAGCTTATGGGGGTCAGGGGTCAATGAGCAGTTCTTC
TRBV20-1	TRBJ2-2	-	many	CSASGVSPNTGELFF	TGCAGTGCTAGTGGTGTCAGCCCGAACACCGGGGAGCTGTTTTTT
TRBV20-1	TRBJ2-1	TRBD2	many	CSVLGGFTSYNEQFF	TGCAGTGTTCTGGGGGGGTTTACCTCCTACAATGAGCAGTTCTTC
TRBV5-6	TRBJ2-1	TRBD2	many	CASSLVGLGLAGGLSYNEQFF	TGTGCCAGCAGCTTGGTAGGGCTGGGACTAGCGGGAGGACTATCCTACAATGAGCAGTTCTTC
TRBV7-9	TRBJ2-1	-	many	CASSPNGRSYNEQFF	TGTGCCAGCAGCCCCAACGGGAGATCCTACAATGAGCAGTTCTTC
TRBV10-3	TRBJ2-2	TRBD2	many	CAISGTSGKAGELFF	TGTGCCATCAGCGGGACTAGCGGGAAGGCCGGGGAGCTGTTTTTT
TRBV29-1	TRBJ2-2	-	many	CSVRRQTNTGELFF	TGCAGCGTTCGGAGACAGACGAACACCGGGGAGCTGTTTTTT
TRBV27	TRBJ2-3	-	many	CASSPRKELTTDTQYF	TGTGCCAGCAGTCCCCGAAAGGAACTTACCACAGATACGCAGTATTTT
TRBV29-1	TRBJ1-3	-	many	CSVGQSGNTIYF	TGCAGCGTCGGGCAATCCGGAAACACCATATATTTT
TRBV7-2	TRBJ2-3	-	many	CASSFSGPRGDTQYF	TGTGCCAGCAGCTTTAGCGGTCCAAGGGGAGATACGCAGTATTTT
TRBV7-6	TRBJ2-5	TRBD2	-	CASSRTRVARETQYF	TGTGCCAGCAGTAGGACTAGGGTGGCTCGCGAGACCCAGTACTTC
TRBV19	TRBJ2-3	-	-	CASRRPETDTQYF	TGTGCCAGCCGGCGCCCGGAAACAGATACGCAGTATTTT
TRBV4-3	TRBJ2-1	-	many	CASSQRGGANEQFF	TGCGCCAGCAGCCAAAGGGGGGGGGCGAATGAGCAGTTCTTC
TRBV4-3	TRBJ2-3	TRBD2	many	CASSSLAGGGTDTQYF	TGCGCCAGCAGCTCACTAGCGGGAGGGGGGACAGATACGCAGTATTTT
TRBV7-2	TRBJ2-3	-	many	CASSLVQVPSTDTQYF	TGTGCCAGCAGCTTAGTTCAGGTTCCAAGCACAGATACGCAGTATTTT
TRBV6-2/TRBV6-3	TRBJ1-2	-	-	CASSYNNEDGYTF	TGTGCCAGCAGTTACAACAACGAAGATGGCTACACCTTC
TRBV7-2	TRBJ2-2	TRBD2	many	CATRLAGVVGELFF	TGTGCCACCCGACTAGCGGGAGTGGTCGGGGAGCTGTTTTTT
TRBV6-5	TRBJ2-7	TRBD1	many	CASSYSLGQGYEQYF	TGTGCCAGCAGTTACTCGTTGGGACAGGGGTACGAGCAGTACTTC
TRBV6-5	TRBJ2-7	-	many	CASSFWGEQYF	TGTGCCAGCAGCTTCTGGGGAGAGCAGTACTTC
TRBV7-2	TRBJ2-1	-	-	CASSFSGTQSYNEQFF	TGTGCCAGCAGCTTCTCCGGGACTCAGAGTTACAATGAGCAGTTCTTC
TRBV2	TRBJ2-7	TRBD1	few	CASSERQGSYEQYF	TGTGCCAGCAGTGAGCGACAGGGATCCTACGAGCAGTACTTC
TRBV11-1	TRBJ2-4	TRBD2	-	CASSPWTSGRLRENIQYF	TGTGCCAGCAGCCCGTGGACTAGCGGGAGGCTCAGAGAGAACATTCAGTACTTC
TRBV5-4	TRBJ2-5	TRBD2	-	CASSWGLAGGTQYF	TGTGCCAGCAGCTGGGGACTAGCGGGAGGGACCCAGTACTTC
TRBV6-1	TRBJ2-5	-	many	CASSPTPGPQETQYF	TGTGCCAGCAGTCCAACCCCAGGGCCTCAAGAGACCCAGTACTTC